A selection of T cell receptor beta chains follows, all from one sample in a study of control samples from healthy donors and cancer patients. Produced via immunoSEQ multiplex PCR; TCRdb's table is partial and in-frame only. The repertoire holds over 75,000 clones, with 82% as singletons. Sequencing input: blood. These receptors originate from a man between 60 and 70 years old in good health. Both conserved end residues are part of each CDR3. A D gene is named only where the DNA matches it firmly. For some rows the clone size is stated as once, few or many, or as a class when expanded; others skip it.

>TRBJ2-3|once|-|TRBV7-2
CASRNRVFTDTQYF
TGTGCCAGCCGGAACAGGGTTTTCACAGATACGCAGTATTTT
>TRBJ2-2|-|TRBD2|TRBV2
CASNLAGVTGELFF
TGTGCCAGCAATTTAGCGGGAGTCACCGGGGAGCTGTTTTTT
>TRBJ2-7|-|-|TRBV2
CASSEGTYEQYF
TGTGCCAGCAGTGAAGGGACCTACGAGCAGTACTTC
>TRBJ2-7|-|TRBD1|TRBV19
CASSLPGQGTPYEQYF
TGTGCCAGTAGCCTACCGGGACAGGGGACCCCCTACGAGCAGTACTTC
>TRBJ2-5|-|TRBD2|TRBV15
CATSKSSRGRALGETQYF
TGTGCCACCAGCAAGAGCTCCCGCGGGAGGGCCTTGGGGGAGACCCAGTACTTC
>TRBJ2-6|once|-|TRBV6-4
CASSLDSSGANVLTF
TGTGCCAGCAGTCTCGACAGCTCTGGGGCCAACGTCCTGACTTTC
>TRBJ1-5|-|TRBD1|TRBV19
CASRETGVPPQPQHF
TGTGCCAGTAGGGAGACAGGGGTTCCGCCCCAGCCCCAGCATTTT
>TRBJ1-2|-|-|TRBV6-5
CASSYSWKLNYGYTF
TGTGCCAGCAGTTACTCGTGGAAGTTGAACTATGGCTACACCTTC
>TRBJ2-5|-|-|TRBV9
CASSVESTVGETQYF
TGTGCCAGCAGCGTAGAATCAACAGTCGGGGAGACCCAGTACTTC
>TRBJ2-3|-|TRBD2|TRBV13
CASRSWTSGGAGIRQYF
TGTGCCAGCAGATCTTGGACTAGCGGGGGTGCGGGGATACGGCAGTATTTT
>TRBJ2-3|few|TRBD2|TRBV20-1
CSASRGETDTQYF
TGCAGTGCTAGTCGGGGGGAGACAGATACGCAGTATTTT
>TRBJ2-5|-|-|TRBV5-6
CASSSRDPLGETQYF
TGTGCCAGCAGCTCCCGGGACCCTCTAGGGGAGACCCAGTACTTC
>TRBJ2-1|-|TRBD2|TRBV7-6
CASSLLAGSYNEQFF
TGTGCCAGCAGCCTCCTAGCGGGGAGCTACAATGAGCAGTTCTTC
>TRBJ2-3|-|-|TRBV24-1
CATSDPKRGTDTQYF
TGTGCCACCAGTGACCCTAAGCGGGGCACAGATACGCAGTATTTT
>TRBJ2-1|-|-|TRBV18
CASSPGGDALLDEQFF
TGTGCCAGCTCACCTGGGGGAGACGCCCTTTTGGATGAGCAGTTCTTC